This T cell receptor beta chain emerged from a study of blood T cells in healthy people across ages. The second PCR ran roughly 6 to 12 cycles with a sample-barcoded 5' primer and J-beta primers. TCRdb recomputed calls from the 5' RACE reads with MiXCR, one row per CDR3 protein. Of approximately 810,000 distinct CDR3 sequences detected, around 28% appear once; the ten largest clones hold around a sixth. Losses at the gene ends were 10 bases for V and 0 bases for J; bases not matched to a gene: 8. The germline CDR1 and CDR2 sequences are MNHEY and SVGEGT. CDR3 length: 14 residues. This clonotype has ten or more counts.

V usage is TRBV6-2 or TRBV6-3 and J usage is TRBJ1-2; 7 bases agree with TRBD1. This TCR derives from a woman of 80 years or more in good health. Sequenced input: blood. The CDR3 coding sequence is TGTGCCACAGACCAACAGGGGCCTAACTATGGCTACACCTTC. This encodes CATDQQGPNYGYTF.